Shown below are 4 T cell receptor beta chains from a single sample sequenced in a study of cytomegalovirus exposure and HLA in healthy donors. Use of 60 Vbeta and 13 Jbeta primers characterized the PCR. Assay: immunoSEQ multiplex PCR; the TCRdb copy retains only in-frame clones and omits some. Of 100,000 to 150,000 clones detected, roughly 15% appear once; the ten largest clones hold approximately 2.9%. Specimen: PBMCs. Receptors were obtained from a female donor in good health and CMV-seropositive.

V gene TRBV28 combines with J gene TRBJ2-1, with 8 bases that match TRBD1. Germline CDR1 reads MDHEN; CDR2 reads SYDVKM. The CDR3 length is 16 residues. V shed 4 bases, J shed 6 bases, and the junction held 11 bases outside the gene matches. The CDR3 DNA reads TGTGCCAGCAGTTCGAACAGGGGGTATCAATTCAATGAGCAGTTCTTC. Amino acid sequence: CASSSNRGYQFNEQFF.

The chain joins TRBV27 to TRBJ2-7, with 8 bases fitting TRBD1. Per germline, CDR1 MNHEY and CDR2 SMNVEV (reference sequence). The CDR3 sequence is 16 residues long. V shed 5 bases and J 4 bases; nucleotides not matched to a gene: 13. DNA of the CDR3: TGTGCCAGCAGTACATCCCCTGGGACAGGTGTTTACGAGCAGTACTTC. Amino acids: CASSTSPGTGVYEQYF.

This clone was detected only a few times. The V call is TRBV7-9, the J call TRBJ1-2; D is ambiguous. There are 12 residues in the CDR3. Trimming left V 3 bases short and J 8 bases short, with 10 bases between. Germline loops: CDR1 SEHNR, CDR2 FQNEAQ (reference sequence). CDR3 sequence reads: CASSFRVDGYTF. The CDR3 DNA reads TGTGCCAGCAGCTTCCGGGTTGACGGCTACACCTTC.

This chain links TRBV27 with TRBJ1-1; TRBD1 aligns across 7 bases. Germline values: CDR1 MNHEY, CDR2 SMNVEV (reference sequence). The trim removed 3 bases at V and 7 bases at J, leaving 8 bases unmatched. The CDR3 sequence is 14 residues long. The CDR3 DNA sequence: TGTGCCAGCAGTTTCAGAAGTCGACAGGGTGAAGCTTTCTTT. This codes for CASSFRSRQGEAFF.